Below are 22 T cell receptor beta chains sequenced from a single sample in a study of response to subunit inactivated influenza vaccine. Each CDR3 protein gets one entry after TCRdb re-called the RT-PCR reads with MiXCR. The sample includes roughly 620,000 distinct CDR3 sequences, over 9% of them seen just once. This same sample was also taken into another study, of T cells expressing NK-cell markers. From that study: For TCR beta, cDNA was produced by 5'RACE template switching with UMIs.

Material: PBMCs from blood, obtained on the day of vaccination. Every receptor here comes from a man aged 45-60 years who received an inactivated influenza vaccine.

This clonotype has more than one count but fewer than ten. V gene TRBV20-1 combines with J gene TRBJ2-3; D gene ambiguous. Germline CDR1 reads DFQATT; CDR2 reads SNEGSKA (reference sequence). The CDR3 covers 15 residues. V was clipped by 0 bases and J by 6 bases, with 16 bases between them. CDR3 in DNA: TGCAGTGCTAGAGATTTTAGGGCCCCTCGGGATACGCAGTATTTT. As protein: CSARDFRAPRDTQYF.

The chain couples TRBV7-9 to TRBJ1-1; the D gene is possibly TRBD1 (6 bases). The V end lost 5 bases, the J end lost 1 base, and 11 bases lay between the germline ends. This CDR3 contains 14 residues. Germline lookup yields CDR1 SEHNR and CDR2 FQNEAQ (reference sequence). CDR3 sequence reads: CASSDRTGNTEAFF. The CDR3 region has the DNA TGTGCCAGCAGCGACAGGACTGGGAACACTGAAGCTTTCTTT. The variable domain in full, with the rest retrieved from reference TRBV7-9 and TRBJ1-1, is DTGVSQNPRHKITKRGQNVTFRCDPISEHNRLYWYRQTLGQGPEFLTYFQNEAQLEKSRLLSDRFSAERPKGSFSTLEIQRTEQGDSAMYLCASSDRTGNTEAFFGQGTRLTVV.

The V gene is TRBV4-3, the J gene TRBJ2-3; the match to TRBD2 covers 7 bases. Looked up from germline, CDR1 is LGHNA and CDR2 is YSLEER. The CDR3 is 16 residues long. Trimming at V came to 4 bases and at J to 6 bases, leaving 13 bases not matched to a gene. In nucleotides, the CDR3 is TGCGCCAGCAGCCCTAGCGCGGGGAGGGCCGTTGATACGCAGTATTTT. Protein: CASSPSAGRAVDTQYF.

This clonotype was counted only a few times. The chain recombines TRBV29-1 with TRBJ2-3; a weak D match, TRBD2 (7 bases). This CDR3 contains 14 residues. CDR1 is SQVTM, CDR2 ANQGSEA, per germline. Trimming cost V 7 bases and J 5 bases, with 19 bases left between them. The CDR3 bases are TGCAGCGCTAAAGGCGGGGGCGGCAAAGATACGCAGTATTTT. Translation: CSAKGGGGKDTQYF.

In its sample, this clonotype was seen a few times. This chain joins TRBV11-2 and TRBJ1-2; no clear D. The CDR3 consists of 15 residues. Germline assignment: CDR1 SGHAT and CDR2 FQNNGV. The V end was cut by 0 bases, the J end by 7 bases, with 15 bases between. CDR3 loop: CASSLDLTAERGYTF. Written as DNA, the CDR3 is TGTGCCAGCAGCTTAGATCTTACGGCGGAGCGTGGCTACACCTTC.

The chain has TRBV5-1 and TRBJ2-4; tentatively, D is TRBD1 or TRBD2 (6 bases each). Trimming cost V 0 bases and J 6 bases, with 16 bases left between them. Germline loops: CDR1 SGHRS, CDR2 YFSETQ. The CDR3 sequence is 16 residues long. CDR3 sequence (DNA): TGCGCCAGCAGCTTGGAACGGGGGCCACCGGGAAACATTCAGTACTTC. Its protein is CASSLERGPPGNIQYF.

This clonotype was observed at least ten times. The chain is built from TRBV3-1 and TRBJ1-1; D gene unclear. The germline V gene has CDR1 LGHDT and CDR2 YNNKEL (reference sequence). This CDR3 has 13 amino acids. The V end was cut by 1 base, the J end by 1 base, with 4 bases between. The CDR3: CASSQAPNTEAFF. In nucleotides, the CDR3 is TGTGCCAGCAGCCAAGCGCCGAACACTGAAGCTTTCTTT.

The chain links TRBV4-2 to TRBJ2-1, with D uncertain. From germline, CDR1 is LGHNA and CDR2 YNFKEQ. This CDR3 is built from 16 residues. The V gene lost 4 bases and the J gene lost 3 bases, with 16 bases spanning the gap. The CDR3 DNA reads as TGTGCCAGCAGCCCGACCGGGCCTCCCCTCTACAATGAGCAGTTCTTC. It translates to CASSPTGPPLYNEQFF.

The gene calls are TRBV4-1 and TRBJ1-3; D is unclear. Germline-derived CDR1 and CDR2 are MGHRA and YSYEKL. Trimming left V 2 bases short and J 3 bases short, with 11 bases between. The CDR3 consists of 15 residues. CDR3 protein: CASSQYGSIGNTIYF. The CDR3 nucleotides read TGCGCCAGCAGCCAATATGGGTCTATTGGAAACACCATATATTTT.

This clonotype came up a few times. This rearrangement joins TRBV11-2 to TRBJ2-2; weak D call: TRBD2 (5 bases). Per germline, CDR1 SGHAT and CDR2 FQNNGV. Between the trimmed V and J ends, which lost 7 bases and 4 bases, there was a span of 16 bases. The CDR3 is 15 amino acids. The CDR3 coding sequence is TGTGCCAGCATAACGTCCCATGGGAGCACCGGGGAGCTGTTTTTT. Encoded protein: CASITSHGSTGELFF.

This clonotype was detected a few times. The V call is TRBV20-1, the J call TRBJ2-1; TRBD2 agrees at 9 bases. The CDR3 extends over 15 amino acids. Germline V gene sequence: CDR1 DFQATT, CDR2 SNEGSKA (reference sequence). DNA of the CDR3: TGCAGGGTCAGGGAGCGGGAGGTCCCCTACAATGAGCAGTTCTTC. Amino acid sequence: CRVREREVPYNEQFF.

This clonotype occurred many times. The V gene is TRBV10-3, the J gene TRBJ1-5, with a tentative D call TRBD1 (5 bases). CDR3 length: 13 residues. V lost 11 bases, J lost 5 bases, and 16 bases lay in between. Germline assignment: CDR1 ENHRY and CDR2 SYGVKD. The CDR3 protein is CAASAGIHQPQHF. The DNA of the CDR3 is TGTGCCGCGAGCGCAGGGATCCATCAGCCCCAGCATTTT.

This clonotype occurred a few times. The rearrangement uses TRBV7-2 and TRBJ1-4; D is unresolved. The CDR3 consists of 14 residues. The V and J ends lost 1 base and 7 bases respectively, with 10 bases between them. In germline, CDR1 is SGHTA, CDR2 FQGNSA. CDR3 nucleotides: TGTGCCAGCAGCTTAGTCAGTATGTCTGAAAAACTGTTTTTT. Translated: CASSLVSMSEKLFF.

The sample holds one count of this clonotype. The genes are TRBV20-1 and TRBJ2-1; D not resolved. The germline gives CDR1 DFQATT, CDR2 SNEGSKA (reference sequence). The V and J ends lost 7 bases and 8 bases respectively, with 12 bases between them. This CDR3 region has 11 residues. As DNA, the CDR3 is TGCAGTGTCCTCGGCGCGGATGAGCAGTTCTTC. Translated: CSVLGADEQFF.

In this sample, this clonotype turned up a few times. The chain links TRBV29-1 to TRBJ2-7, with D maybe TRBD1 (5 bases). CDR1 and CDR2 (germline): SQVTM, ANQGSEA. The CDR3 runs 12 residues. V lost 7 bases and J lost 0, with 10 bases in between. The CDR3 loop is CSAEDNSYEQYF. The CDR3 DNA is TGCAGCGCCGAGGACAACTCCTACGAGCAGTACTTC.

CDR3 residues: CASTLGGAQHF. Written as DNA, the CDR3 is TGTGCCAGCACCTTGGGAGGTGCCCAGCATTTT. The V call is TRBV12-3 or TRBV12-4, the J call TRBJ1-5; D remains unclear. CDR3 length: 11 residues. The V end lost 7 bases, the J end lost 11 bases, and 12 bases lay between the germline ends.

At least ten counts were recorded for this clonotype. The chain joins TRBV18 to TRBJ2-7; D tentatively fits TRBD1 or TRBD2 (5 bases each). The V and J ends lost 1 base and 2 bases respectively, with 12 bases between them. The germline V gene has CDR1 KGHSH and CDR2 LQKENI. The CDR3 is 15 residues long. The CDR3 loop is CASSPLVGGPYEQYF. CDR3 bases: TGTGCCAGCTCACCACTCGTTGGGGGACCCTACGAGCAGTACTTC.

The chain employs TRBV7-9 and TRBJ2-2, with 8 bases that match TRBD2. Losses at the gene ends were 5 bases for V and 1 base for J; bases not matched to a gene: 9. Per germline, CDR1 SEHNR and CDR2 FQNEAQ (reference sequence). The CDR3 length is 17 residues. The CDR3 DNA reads TGTGCCAGCAGCCCCTCACCCGGGGGGGGGAACACCGGGGAGCTGTTTTTT. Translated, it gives CASSPSPGGGNTGELFF.

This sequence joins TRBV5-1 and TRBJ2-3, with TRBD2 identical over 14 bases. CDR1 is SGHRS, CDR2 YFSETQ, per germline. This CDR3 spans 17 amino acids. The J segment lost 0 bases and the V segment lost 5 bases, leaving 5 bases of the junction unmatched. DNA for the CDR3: TGCGCCAGCAGTGGACTAGCGGGAGGCGAAAGCACAGATACGCAGTATTTT. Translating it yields CASSGLAGGESTDTQYF.

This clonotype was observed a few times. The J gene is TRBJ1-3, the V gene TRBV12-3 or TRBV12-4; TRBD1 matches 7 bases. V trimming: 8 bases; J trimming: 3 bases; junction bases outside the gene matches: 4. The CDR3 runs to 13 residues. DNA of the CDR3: TGTGCCAGCTTGACAGGGAATGGAAACACCATATATTTT. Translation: CASLTGNGNTIYF.

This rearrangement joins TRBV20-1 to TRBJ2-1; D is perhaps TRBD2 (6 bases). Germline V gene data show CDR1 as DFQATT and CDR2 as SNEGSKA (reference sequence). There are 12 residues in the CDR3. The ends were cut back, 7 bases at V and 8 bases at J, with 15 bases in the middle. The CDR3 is CSVLARVDEQFF. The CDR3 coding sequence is TGCAGTGTACTAGCCCGGGTCGATGAGCAGTTCTTC.

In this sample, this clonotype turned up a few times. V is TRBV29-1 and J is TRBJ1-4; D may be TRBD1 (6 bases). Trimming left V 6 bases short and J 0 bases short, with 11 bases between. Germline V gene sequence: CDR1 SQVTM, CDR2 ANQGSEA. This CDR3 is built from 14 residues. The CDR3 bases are TGCAGCGTCCGGACAGTATCAACTAATGAAAAACTGTTTTTT. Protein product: CSVRTVSTNEKLFF.